This section outlines one TCR beta chain sequence together with its context. What it recognizes is unknown. Profiled with immunoSEQ multiplex PCR; TCRdb holds only in-frame clones, not every one. The sample includes roughly 86,000 clones, roughly 90% seen only once; the top ten take approximately 1.2%. This record comes from a study of OX40 agonist ivuxolimab in advanced cancers. Study context: It was ivuxolimab, an agonistic anti-OX40 (CD134) antibody, that patients were treated with. The study reported partial responses in three patients: one hepatocellular carcinoma, two cutaneous melanoma. Whole-study results and caveats: Within 6 weeks, CD4+ and CD8+ blood T cells expanded clonally at 0.1 to 3.0 mg/kg. Not determined was the antigen specificity of the expanded peripheral T cells.

Losses at the gene ends were 5 bases for V and 5 bases for J; bases not matched to a gene: 11. The CDR3 sequence is 16 residues long. Germline assignment: CDR1 ENHRY and CDR2 SYGVKD. This chain connects TRBV10-3 to TRBJ2-1; 8 bases align to TRBD2. This TCR was sampled from an adult with an advanced solid tumor such as melanoma, head and neck, liver or kidney cancer. Sequenced material: CD4+ or CD8+ T cells sorted from blood, taken in a trial of the OX40 agonist ivuxolimab. The CDR3 DNA is TGTGCCATCAGTTACCGGGAGGGCCTCTTTGACAATGAGCAGTTCTTC. It translates to CAISYREGLFDNEQFF.